The 21 T cell receptor beta chains reported below all come from one sample, sequenced in a study of yellow fever vaccine responses in identical twins. TCRdb re-called the RT-PCR reads through MiXCR, storing one row per CDR3 protein. There are some 5,900 distinct CDR3 sequences in the sample; 65% to 85% occur only once, and 2.6% lies in the top ten. Sequencing used T cells from blood (PBMCs), unsorted or a sorted subset (not recorded which), obtained before or after yellow fever vaccination (not recorded which). These receptors were collected from a woman under 30 who received the yellow fever vaccine.

The table lists this clonotype with a few counts. This chain joins TRBV29-1 and TRBJ1-6; 10 nucleotides line up with TRBD1. Looked up from germline, CDR1 is SQVTM and CDR2 is ANQGSEA. Trimming removed 5 bases from V and 16 bases from J; junction bases left unmatched: 8. The CDR3 contains 12 residues. Written as DNA, the CDR3 is TGCAGCGTTTTTGAACCGGGACAGGGGCTCCACTTT. It specifies CSVFEPGQGLHF.

The CDR3, as DNA: TGTGCCAGCAGCGCCGGACAGGGGGCGAACTACAATGAGCAGTTCTTC. Translation gives CASSAGQGANYNEQFF. The rearrangement uses TRBV9 and TRBJ2-1, with 11 bases lining up with TRBD1. With 3 bases clipped from V and 3 bases from J, the junction kept 5 bases outside the gene matches. Germline CDR1 reads SGDLS; CDR2 reads YYNGEE. The CDR3 length is 16 residues.

The genes are TRBV11-1 and TRBJ2-1, with TRBD2 as a possible D gene (5 bases). V lost 7 bases and J 5 bases, leaving 12 bases between the germline ends. The CDR3 contains 13 residues. Germline values: CDR1 SGHAT, CDR2 FQDESV (reference sequence). The CDR3 DNA reads TGTGCCAGCATCGAATTCGGGGACAATGAGCAGTTCTTC. This gives the protein CASIEFGDNEQFF.

The DNA for the CDR3 is TGCAGCGTTGACGTAGAGAACACTGAAGCTTTCTTT. Translating gives CSVDVENTEAFF. J is TRBJ1-1 and V is TRBV29-1; D remains unclear. V lost 3 bases, J lost 1 base, and 6 bases lay in between. In germline, CDR1 is SQVTM, CDR2 ANQGSEA. This CDR3 contains 12 residues.

This chain joins TRBV12-3 or TRBV12-4 and TRBJ2-1; no clear D gene. Trimming pared 6 bases from V and 10 bases from J, leaving 16 bases between. This CDR3 region has 13 residues. CDR3: CASSPESTPEQFF. CDR3 nucleotides: TGTGCCAGCAGCCCGGAATCGACCCCCGAGCAGTTCTTC.

The chain uses TRBV11-2 and TRBJ2-2; D assignment may be TRBD1 or TRBD2 (5 bases each). The CDR3 loop spans 13 amino acids. V lost 8 bases and J lost 7, with 14 bases in between. In germline, CDR1 is SGHAT, CDR2 FQNNGV. The CDR3 DNA reads TGTGCCAGCCACTGGGGGATGGACGGGGAGCTGTTTTTT. It specifies CASHWGMDGELFF.

The chain employs TRBV5-1 and TRBJ2-3, with D unclear. Germline CDR1 SGHRS, CDR2 YFSETQ. The CDR3 has 13 residues. Trimming shortened V by 4 bases and J by 2 bases, and 8 bases separated the two germline ends. CDR3 sequence: CASSQTNTDTQYF. The CDR3 nucleotides are TGCGCCAGCAGCCAAACAAACACAGATACGCAGTATTTT.

The genes are TRBV6-1 and TRBJ1-6, with TRBD1 matching over 8 bases. The CDR3 covers 15 residues. J lost 12 bases, V lost 2 bases, and 9 bases had no gene match. The V gene's germline CDR1 is MNHNS and CDR2 SASEGT. DNA for the CDR3: TGTGCCAGCAGTGAATGGACAGGGTTGCGGGAACCCCTCCACTTT. Its translation is CASSEWTGLREPLHF.

The chain is built from TRBV19 and TRBJ2-7; a weak D match, TRBD1 (6 bases). Per the germline V gene, CDR1 is LNHDA and CDR2 is SQIVND (reference sequence). The CDR3 is made up of 11 amino acids. V was trimmed by 5 bases and J by 8 bases, leaving 10 bases between them. This chain's CDR3 is CASSSWGQQYF. The CDR3 nucleotides read TGTGCCAGTAGTTCCTGGGGGCAGCAGTACTTC.

This chain connects TRBV2 to TRBJ2-5, with 8 nucleotides matching TRBD1. J lost 5 bases, V lost 4 bases, and 9 bases had no gene match. This CDR3 has 15 amino acids. From germline, CDR1 is SNHLY and CDR2 FYNNEI. This chain's CDR3 is CASSVTGGSLETQYF. DNA for the CDR3: TGTGCCAGCAGTGTAACAGGGGGAAGTTTGGAGACCCAGTACTTC.

The rearrangement joins TRBV12-3 or TRBV12-4 to TRBJ2-7; TRBD2 agrees at 11 bases. V was pared by 6 bases and J by 3 bases, with 4 bases of the junction left unmatched. CDR3 length: 14 amino acids. CDR3 bases: TGTGCCAGCAGCCTAGCGGGAGGAGGCTACGAGCAGTACTTC. Protein: CASSLAGGGYEQYF.

Only one count was recorded for this clonotype. The chain recombines TRBV29-1 with TRBJ1-1, with 7 bases that match TRBD1. This CDR3 is 10 amino acids long. J lost 8 bases, V lost 6 bases, and 3 bases had no gene match. Germline V CDR1 and CDR2: SQVTM, ANQGSEA. CDR3 residues: CSVSGQEAFF. The CDR3 DNA follows: TGCAGCGTCTCGGGACAGGAAGCTTTCTTT.

The genes are TRBV29-1 and TRBJ1-2; 9 bases fit TRBD1. CDR3 size: 13 residues. CDR1 and CDR2 from the germline V gene are SQVTM and ANQGSEA. Trimming at V came to 6 bases and at J to 2 bases, leaving 4 bases not matched to a gene. CDR3 in amino acids: CSVGGTGNYGYTF. The CDR3 DNA reads as TGCAGCGTGGGAGGGACAGGGAACTATGGCTACACCTTC.

The gene calls are TRBV15 and TRBJ2-1, with TRBD2 as a possible D gene (6 bases). V dropped 5 bases and J dropped 2 bases, with 10 bases sitting between them. The CDR3 totals 14 residues. The germline V gene has CDR1 LNHNV and CDR2 YYDKDF (reference sequence). This chain's CDR3 is CATSRDSAYNEQFF. CDR3 DNA sequence: TGTGCCACCAGCCGGGACTCCGCCTACAATGAGCAGTTCTTC.

V is TRBV7-6 and J is TRBJ2-7, with D perhaps matching TRBD1 (6 bases). V was cut by 1 base and J by 0 bases, with 10 bases left in between. In germline, CDR1 is SGHVS, CDR2 FNYEAQ. This CDR3 is 15 amino acids long. The CDR3 spells CASSLGTAPSYEQYV. The CDR3 bases are TGTGCCAGCAGCTTAGGGACAGCCCCCTCCTACGAGCAGTACGTC.

The chain uses TRBV4-2 and TRBJ2-3; TRBD1 matches at 11 bases. CDR1 is LGHNA and CDR2 is YNFKEQ in the germline V gene. The CDR3 spans 17 residues. V lost 4 bases and J lost 5; bases outside the gene matches: 11. CDR3 protein: CASSPEEWDRGVDTQYF. CDR3 bases: TGTGCCAGCAGCCCGGAGGAGTGGGACAGGGGGGTAGATACGCAGTATTTT.

This clonotype was observed a few times. This chain connects TRBV2 to TRBJ2-7, with D possibly called TRBD1 or TRBD2 (5 bases each). V was trimmed by 8 bases and J by 0 bases, leaving 11 bases between them. The CDR3 contains 13 residues. Germline V gives CDR1 SNHLY, CDR2 FYNNEI. The CDR3 region is CASGGVFSYEQYF. CDR3 in DNA: TGTGCCAGCGGGGGAGTCTTCTCCTACGAGCAGTACTTC.

The chain has TRBV29-1 and TRBJ2-3; TRBD1 is a possible D gene (5 bases). V was shortened by 6 bases and J by 6 bases, with 19 bases between the two germline ends. From germline, CDR1 is SQVTM and CDR2 ANQGSEA. This CDR3 is 14 amino acids long. This chain's CDR3 is CSVNKDRVLDTQYF. The CDR3 nucleotides read TGCAGCGTGAACAAAGACAGAGTCCTGGATACGCAGTATTTT.

The chain employs TRBV29-1 and TRBJ2-1; the match to TRBD2 covers 8 bases. Germline CDR1 SQVTM, CDR2 ANQGSEA. V dropped 6 bases and J dropped 2; count of bases not matched to a gene: 3. CDR3 length: 13 residues. CDR3 residues: CSVDGGAYNEQFF. The CDR3 nucleotides are TGCAGCGTCGACGGGGGGGCCTACAATGAGCAGTTCTTC.

CDR3 loop: CSATTENTEAFF. The CDR3 DNA reads TGCAGTGCGACTACAGAGAACACTGAAGCTTTCTTT. The chain joins TRBV20-1 to TRBJ1-1; D is undetermined. The germline V gene encodes CDR1 DFQATT and CDR2 SNEGSKA (reference sequence). The CDR3 has 12 amino acids. V shed 6 bases and J shed 1 base, with 9 bases lying between them.

This clonotype was seen only once. The chain couples TRBV20-1 to TRBJ2-1, with 14 bases identical to TRBD2. The V segment lost 6 bases and the J segment 12 bases; nucleotides outside the gene matches: 10. Germline lookup yields CDR1 DFQATT and CDR2 SNEGSKA (reference sequence). The CDR3 totals 14 residues. This CDR3 reads CSASAGLAGERQFF. CDR3 bases: TGCAGTGCGTCAGCGGGACTAGCGGGAGAACGGCAGTTCTTC.